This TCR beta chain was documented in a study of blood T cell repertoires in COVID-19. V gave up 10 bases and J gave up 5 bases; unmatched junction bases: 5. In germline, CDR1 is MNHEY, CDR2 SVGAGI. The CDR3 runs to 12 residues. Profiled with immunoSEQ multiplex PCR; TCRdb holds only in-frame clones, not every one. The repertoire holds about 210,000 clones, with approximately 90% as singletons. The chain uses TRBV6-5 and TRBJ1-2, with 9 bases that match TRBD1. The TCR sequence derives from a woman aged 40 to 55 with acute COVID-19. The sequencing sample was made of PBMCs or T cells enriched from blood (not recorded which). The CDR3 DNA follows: TGTGCCACCCGGACAGGGGCTTATGGCTACACCTTC. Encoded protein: CATRTGAYGYTF.